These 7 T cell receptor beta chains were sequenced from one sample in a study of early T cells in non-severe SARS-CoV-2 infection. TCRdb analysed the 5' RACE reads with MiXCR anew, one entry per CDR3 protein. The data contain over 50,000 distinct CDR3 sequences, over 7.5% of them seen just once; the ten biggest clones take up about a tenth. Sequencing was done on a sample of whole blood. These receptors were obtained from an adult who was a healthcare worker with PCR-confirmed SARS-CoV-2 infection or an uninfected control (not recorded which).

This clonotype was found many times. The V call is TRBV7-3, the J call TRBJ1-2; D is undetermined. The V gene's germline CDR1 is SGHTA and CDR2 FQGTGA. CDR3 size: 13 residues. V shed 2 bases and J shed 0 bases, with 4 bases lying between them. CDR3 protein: CASSLSTNYGYTF. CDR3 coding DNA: TGTGCCAGCAGCTTATCTACTAACTATGGCTACACCTTC.

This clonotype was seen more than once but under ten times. Here the CDR3 DNA reads TGCAGTGCTAGAGATGGAACTAGCGGGAGCTACGAGCAGTACTTC. Translation gives CSARDGTSGSYEQYF. The V gene is TRBV20-1, the J gene TRBJ2-7; 11 nucleotides align to TRBD2. This CDR3 is 15 amino acids long. The ends lost 0 bases at V and 3 bases at J; junction bases unmatched: 4. Per germline, CDR1 DFQATT and CDR2 SNEGSKA (reference sequence).

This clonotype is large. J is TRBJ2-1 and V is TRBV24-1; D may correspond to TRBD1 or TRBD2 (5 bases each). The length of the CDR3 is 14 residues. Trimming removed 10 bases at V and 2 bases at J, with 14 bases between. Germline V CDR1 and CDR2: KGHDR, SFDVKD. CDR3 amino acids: CATRDGATYNEQFF. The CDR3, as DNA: TGTGCCACGAGGGACGGCGCGACCTACAATGAGCAGTTCTTC.

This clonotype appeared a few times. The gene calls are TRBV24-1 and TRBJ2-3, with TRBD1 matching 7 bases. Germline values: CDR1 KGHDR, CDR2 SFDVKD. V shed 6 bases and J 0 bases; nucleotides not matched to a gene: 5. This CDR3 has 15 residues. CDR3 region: CATSPGQTSTDTQYF. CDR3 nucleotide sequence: TGTGCCACCAGTCCGGGACAGACTAGCACAGATACGCAGTATTTT.

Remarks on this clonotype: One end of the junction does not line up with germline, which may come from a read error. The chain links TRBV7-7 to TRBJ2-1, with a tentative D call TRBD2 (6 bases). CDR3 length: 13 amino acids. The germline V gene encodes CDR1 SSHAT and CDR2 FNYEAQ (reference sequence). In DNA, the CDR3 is TGTGCTAGCAGCTTAGGACTACTAGCCGAGCAGTTCTTC. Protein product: CASSLGLLAEQFF.

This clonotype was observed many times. CDR3 loop: CASSLRAGEQFF. For the CDR3, the DNA is TGTGCCAGCAGTTTAAGGGCTGGTGAGCAGTTCTTC. V and J are TRBV27 and TRBJ2-1; D not resolved. The CDR3 covers 12 residues. Per germline, CDR1 MNHEY and CDR2 SMNVEV (reference sequence). V lost 2 bases and J lost 9, with 8 bases in between.

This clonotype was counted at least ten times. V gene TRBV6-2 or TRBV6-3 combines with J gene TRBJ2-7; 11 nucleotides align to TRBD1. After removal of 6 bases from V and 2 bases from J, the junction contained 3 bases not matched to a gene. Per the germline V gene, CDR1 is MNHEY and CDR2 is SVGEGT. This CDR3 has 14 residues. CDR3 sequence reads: CASRLGQGAYEQYF. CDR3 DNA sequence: TGTGCCAGCAGACTGGGACAGGGGGCCTACGAGCAGTACTTC.